This entry lists 16 T cell receptor beta chains sequenced from one sample in a study of blood T cell repertoires in COVID-19. Sequencing used immunoSEQ multiplex PCR; TCRdb keeps in-frame clones, though not all of them. The sample holds 250,000 to 300,000 clones; roughly nine tenths are singletons and the top ten take roughly 4%. Material: peripheral blood. The receptor set was obtained from a man younger than 30 with active or convalescent COVID-19.

The chain carries TRBV25-1 and TRBJ2-1; 10 bases agree with TRBD1. Germline assignment: CDR1 MGHDK and CDR2 SYGVNS. CDR3 size: 15 residues. V trimming: 1 base; J trimming: 10 bases; junction bases outside the gene matches: 7. The CDR3 region is CASSECGQGGCEQFF. In DNA form, the CDR3 reads TGTGCCAGCAGTGAATGCGGACAGGGGGGTTGCGAGCAGTTCTTC. Full variable domain (rest looked up from reference TRBV25-1 and TRBJ2-1): EADIYQTPRYLVIGTGKKITLECSQTMGHDKMYWYQQDPGMELHLIHYSYGVNSTEKGDLSSESTVSRIRTEHFPLTLESARPSHTSQYLCASSECGQGGCEQFFGPGTRLTVL.

This clone has a handful of counts. This CDR3 is CASSSGSTDTQYF. CDR3 nucleotide sequence: TGTGCCAGCAGCTCAGGTAGCACAGATACGCAGTATTTT. The chain is built from TRBV7-2 and TRBJ2-3, with D unclear. Germline V lookup: CDR1 SGHTA, CDR2 FQGNSA. This CDR3 has 13 residues. V was clipped by 4 bases and J by 0 bases, with 5 bases between them.

V gene TRBV10-1 combines with J gene TRBJ1-1, with a possible D match to TRBD1 (5 bases). The CDR3 is made up of 15 amino acids. Per the germline V gene, CDR1 is WNHNN and CDR2 is SYGVQD (reference sequence). V was pared by 7 bases and J by 0 bases, with 15 bases between. CDR3 bases: TGCGCCAGCATCGTTAGACAGCCCATGAACACTGAAGCTTTCTTT. Translating it yields CASIVRQPMNTEAFF.

The V and J genes are TRBV3-1 (or the pseudogene TRBV3-2) and TRBJ2-7, with D unresolved. Germline CDR1 LGHDT, CDR2 YNNKEL (reference sequence). Trimming left V 0 bases short and J 2 bases short, with 17 bases between. The CDR3 is made up of 17 amino acids. CDR3 region: CASSQEALLGRTYEQYF. The CDR3 nucleotides read TGTGCCAGCAGCCAAGAAGCGCTGTTAGGCAGAACCTACGAGCAGTACTTC.

This chain connects TRBV7-9 to TRBJ2-3; 14 positions agree with TRBD2. J gave up 4 bases and V 4 bases, and 4 bases lay outside the gene matches. The CDR3 totals 16 residues. Germline assignment: CDR1 SEHNR and CDR2 FQNEAQ (reference sequence). DNA for the CDR3: TGTGCCAGCAGCTCTGGACTAGCGGGAGGAGCAGATACGCAGTATTTT. The encoded protein is CASSSGLAGGADTQYF. The full variable domain, completed using reference TRBV7-9 and TRBJ2-3, is DTGVSQNPRHKITKRGQNVTFRCDPISEHNRLYWYRQTLGQGPEFLTYFQNEAQLEKSRLLSDRFSAERPKGSFSTLEIQRTEQGDSAMYLCASSSGLAGGADTQYFGPGTRLTVL.

This chain uses TRBV9 with TRBJ2-7; TRBD1 matches at 9 bases. After removal of 0 bases from V and 5 bases from J, the junction contained 6 bases not matched to a gene. This CDR3 contains 15 residues. Germline V lookup: CDR1 SGDLS, CDR2 YYNGEE. CDR3 nucleotides: TGTGCCAGCAGCGTAGGGGGGACAGGGCGAGACGAGCAGTACTTC. It specifies CASSVGGTGRDEQYF.

This chain links TRBV7-9 with TRBJ1-1, with 8 bases aligning to TRBD1. The V and J ends lost 1 base and 4 bases, in that order; junction bases with no gene match: 11. From germline, CDR1 is SEHNR and CDR2 FQNEAQ (reference sequence). CDR3 length: 17 amino acids. The CDR3 reads CASSLGPQGGVGTEAFF. CDR3 bases: TGTGCCAGCAGCTTAGGCCCACAGGGGGGGGTGGGCACTGAAGCTTTCTTT.

This sequence joins TRBV24-1 and TRBJ2-5; D is ambiguous. The CDR3 sequence is 14 residues long. Germline V gives CDR1 KGHDR, CDR2 SFDVKD. The germline V and J ends were trimmed by 0 bases and 3 bases, with 7 bases remaining between them. The CDR3 coding sequence is TGTGCCACCAGTGATTTGGCAGGTGAAGAGACCCAGTACTTC. Its protein is CATSDLAGEETQYF.

This chain joins TRBV7-9 and TRBJ1-4; D gene unclear. The CDR3 has 13 amino acids. V lost 5 bases to trimming and J lost 12 bases, with 16 bases between them. In germline, CDR1 is SEHNR, CDR2 FQNEAQ (reference sequence). This CDR3 is CASSNRAREQLFF. In DNA, the CDR3 is TGTGCCAGCAGCAACCGGGCCCGGGAGCAACTGTTTTTT.

The gene calls are TRBV19 and TRBJ2-7, with D perhaps matching TRBD1 (6 bases). CDR3 size: 14 residues. CDR1 and CDR2 (germline): LNHDA, SQIVND (reference sequence). Trimming removed 5 bases from V and 1 base from J, with 12 bases in between. DNA for the CDR3: TGTGCCAGTAGTGACCAGGGGTATTCCTACGAGCAGTACTTC. Amino acids: CASSDQGYSYEQYF.

About this clone itself: The same CDR3 can be traced to other DNA sequences in this sample. The rearrangement uses TRBV11-2 and TRBJ1-1; D unclear. CDR3 length: 14 residues. Deletions cut 3 bases from V and 0 bases from J, with 8 bases between. Per the germline V gene, CDR1 is SGHAT and CDR2 is FQNNGV. This CDR3 reads CASSLSSMNTEAFF. The DNA for the CDR3 is TGTGCCAGCAGCTTGTCAAGCATGAACACTGAAGCTTTCTTT.

This chain links TRBV2 with TRBJ2-5; D unresolved. CDR3 size: 16 residues. Looked up from germline, CDR1 is SNHLY and CDR2 is FYNNEI. Trimming removed 4 bases from V and 5 bases from J, with 20 bases in between. CDR3 DNA sequence: TGTGCCAGCAGTGGTTTGACACGCCAAACCCGGGAGACCCAGTACTTC. Encoded protein: CASSGLTRQTRETQYF.

This chain joins TRBV6-4 and TRBJ2-1; 10 nucleotides match TRBD1. The germline gives CDR1 MRHNA, CDR2 SNTAGT. With V trimmed by 0 bases and J by 10 bases, 0 bases remained unmatched. The CDR3 length is 13 residues. CDR3: CASSDSGQGEQFF. CDR3 nucleotide sequence: TGTGCCAGCAGTGACTCGGGACAGGGGGAGCAGTTCTTC.

This sequence joins TRBV2 and TRBJ1-1; D gene unclear. This CDR3 contains 13 residues. Germline V gives CDR1 SNHLY, CDR2 FYNNEI. V was trimmed by 7 bases and J by 0 bases, leaving 9 bases between them. CDR3 sequence: CASTTDLNTEAFF. The CDR3 nucleotides read TGTGCCAGCACTACCGACTTGAACACTGAAGCTTTCTTT.

CDR3 protein: CASSQGRAYGYTF. CDR3 coding DNA: TGTGCCAGCAGCCAAGGCAGGGCCTATGGCTACACCTTC. V is TRBV14 and J is TRBJ1-2; the D gene is possibly TRBD1 (5 bases). The CDR3 spans 13 residues. Germline loops: CDR1 SGHDN, CDR2 FVKESK. V lost 1 base, J lost 4 bases, and 7 bases lay in between.

The genes are TRBV28 and TRBJ1-3; 9 positions agree with TRBD1. V shed 1 base, J shed 0 bases, and the junction held 1 base outside the gene matches. CDR3 length equals 16 residues. CDR1 is MDHEN, CDR2 SYDVKM, per germline. In DNA, the CDR3 is TGTGCCAGCAGTTTATCGACAGGGGGCTCTGGAAACACCATATATTTT. Its protein product is CASSLSTGGSGNTIYF.